This TCR beta chain comes out of a study of blood T cell repertoires in COVID-19. CDR1 is MNHNY and CDR2 is SVGAGI in the germline V gene (reference sequence). V dropped 2 bases and J dropped 6 bases, with 16 bases sitting between them. This CDR3 contains 15 residues. Methods used by the authors: Amplifying reference gene primers gave estimates of nucleated cell counts. Repertoires were generated with immunoSEQ multiplex PCR, while TCRdb's copy carries only in-frame clones and drops some. V and J calls and clone size are given by that table; D and trimming were obtained from the DNA. The sample includes 250,000 to 350,000 clones, 89% seen only once; the top ten take about 0.94%. This clone has only one observation.

This chain connects TRBV6-6 to TRBJ1-1; D perhaps matches TRBD1 (6 bases). The receptor's source is a woman aged 40 to 55 who had recovered from COVID-19. The sequenced sample was peripheral blood. The CDR3 DNA follows: TGTGCCAGCAGTTACGTCGGGGGGCAAATTCCTGAAGCTTTCTTT. It specifies CASSYVGGQIPEAFF.